Below, 17 T cell receptor beta chains from the same sample are listed, as sequenced in a study of blood T cell repertoires in COVID-19. The protocol was immunoSEQ multiplex PCR, while the TCRdb copy is restricted to in-frame clones and leaves out a portion. Among under 250,000 clones listed, about 80% were seen once. The specimen sequenced was PBMCs or T cells enriched from blood (not recorded which). These receptors originate from a woman in her thirties or forties with acute COVID-19.

The rearrangement joins TRBV15 to TRBJ1-2; D not resolved. This CDR3 is 17 amino acids long. Germline V lookup: CDR1 LNHNV, CDR2 YYDKDF (reference sequence). The V and J ends lost 0 bases and 2 bases respectively, with 16 bases between them. CDR3 region: CATSRDGETRGNYGYTF. The DNA for the CDR3 is TGTGCCACCAGCAGAGATGGGGAAACACGAGGGAACTATGGCTACACCTTC.

The J gene is TRBJ2-5, the V gene TRBV12-3 or TRBV12-4; D is possibly TRBD2 (5 bases). Trimming cost V 7 bases and J 5 bases, with 11 bases left between them. This CDR3 is built from 12 residues. This CDR3 reads CASNRDRETQYF. DNA of the CDR3: TGTGCCAGCAATCGGGATCGCGAGACCCAGTACTTC.

The CDR3, as DNA: TGTGCCAGCAGTTTATTAGGGGCCAGGGCCCACGGCTACACCTTC. This codes for CASSLLGARAHGYTF. This chain uses TRBV28 with TRBJ1-2; TRBD1 might be the D (5 bases). The V and J ends lost 1 base and 8 bases respectively, with 17 bases between them. The CDR3 spans 15 residues. Germline V gives CDR1 MDHEN, CDR2 SYDVKM.

V gene TRBV2 combines with J gene TRBJ1-2; the match to TRBD1 covers 7 bases. CDR3 size: 14 residues. V shed 4 bases, J shed 7 bases, and the junction held 9 bases outside the gene matches. Germline V gene data show CDR1 as SNHLY and CDR2 as FYNNEI. The CDR3 nucleotides read TGTGCCAGCAGTGTGGACAGGACCTCGGGTGGCTACACCTTC. It yields the protein CASSVDRTSGGYTF.

This chain uses TRBV19 with TRBJ1-1; possibly TRBD1 for D (6 bases). The V gene's germline CDR1 is LNHDA and CDR2 SQIVND (reference sequence). The V end lost 7 bases, the J end lost 4 bases, and 10 bases lay between the germline ends. The CDR3 runs 12 residues. The CDR3: CASILGGTEAFF. In DNA form, the CDR3 reads TGTGCCAGTATATTAGGGGGCACTGAAGCTTTCTTT. Full variable domain (outside the CDR3, taken from reference TRBV19 and TRBJ1-1): DGGITQSPKYLFRKEGQNVTLSCEQNLNHDAMYWYRQDPGQGLRLIYYSQIVNDFQKGDIAEGYSVSREKKESFPLTVTSAQKNPTAFYLCASILGGTEAFFGQGTRLTVV.

The chain couples TRBV10-1 to TRBJ1-6; D perhaps matches TRBD1 (5 bases). Per the germline V gene, CDR1 is WNHNN and CDR2 is SYGVQD (reference sequence). The CDR3 sequence is 13 residues long. V was trimmed by 5 bases and J by 8 bases, leaving 10 bases between them. CDR3 sequence reads: CASSRSRDSPLHF. Here the CDR3 DNA reads TGCGCCAGCAGTCGGAGCAGGGATTCACCCCTCCACTTT.

The chain combines TRBV18 with TRBJ2-7; D ambiguous. V lost 2 bases to trimming and J lost 2 bases, with 10 bases between them. CDR3 length: 14 residues. The germline V gene has CDR1 KGHSH and CDR2 LQKENI. The CDR3 sequence is CASSPNPSTYEQYF. The CDR3 DNA reads as TGTGCCAGCTCACCAAATCCATCAACCTACGAGCAGTACTTC.

The chain employs TRBV7-9 and TRBJ2-7, with 9 positions matching TRBD1. Trimming took 5 bases from V and 4 from J; bases not matched to a gene: 15. Germline lookup yields CDR1 SEHNR and CDR2 FQNEAQ (reference sequence). The CDR3 covers 17 residues. This CDR3 reads CASSRSSGQGYRYEQYF. The CDR3 DNA follows: TGTGCCAGCAGCCGTTCGTCGGGACAGGGCTATAGATACGAGCAGTACTTC. The whole variable domain, filled in from reference TRBV7-9 and TRBJ2-7, reads DTGVSQNPRHKITKRGQNVTFRCDPISEHNRLYWYRQTLGQGPEFLTYFQNEAQLEKSRLLSDRFSAERPKGSFSTLEIQRTEQGDSAMYLCASSRSSGQGYRYEQYFGPGTRLTVT.

The V gene is TRBV19, the J gene TRBJ2-2, with 8 bases matching TRBD1. Germline lookup yields CDR1 LNHDA and CDR2 SQIVND (reference sequence). The J segment lost 5 bases and the V segment lost 9 bases, leaving 5 bases of the junction unmatched. The CDR3 has 13 amino acids. The CDR3 sequence: CASDRGDTGELFF. CDR3 sequence (DNA): TGTGCCAGCGACAGGGGAGATACCGGGGAGCTGTTTTTT.

The chain couples TRBV28 to TRBJ1-3; D unresolved. Germline CDR1 and CDR2: MDHEN and SYDVKM. The CDR3 contains 12 residues. V lost 5 bases and J lost 4, with 6 bases in between. The CDR3 protein is CASSTRGNTIYF. CDR3 DNA: TGTGCCAGCAGTACGCGGGGAAACACCATATATTTT.

The J gene is TRBJ1-2, the V gene TRBV29-1, with a possible D match to TRBD1 (6 bases). Germline values: CDR1 SQVTM, CDR2 ANQGSEA. The V end was cut by 7 bases, the J end by 3 bases, with 18 bases between. The CDR3 loop spans 14 amino acids. The CDR3 DNA follows: TGCAGCGCGATACCCGGGGGGGCGTACTATGGCTACACCTTC. Its protein product is CSAIPGGAYYGYTF.

This chain joins TRBV3-1 (or the pseudogene TRBV3-2) and TRBJ2-2; possible D gene TRBD1, 6 bases. The germline V gene has CDR1 LGHDT and CDR2 YNNKEL (reference sequence). With 4 bases removed from V and 4 bases from J, the gap between germline ends came to 13 bases. The CDR3 sequence is 15 residues long. In nucleotides, the CDR3 is TGTGCCAGCAGCCTAGCTGGGGGCATCACCGGGGAGCTGTTTTTT. Its protein product is CASSLAGGITGELFF.

The CDR3 sequence: CASSDRLLGQGLEKLFF. Written as DNA, the CDR3 is TGTGCCAGCAGTGATCGCCTTCTGGGACAGGGGTTGGAAAAACTGTTTTTT. This chain connects TRBV2 to TRBJ1-4; 10 nucleotides match TRBD1. V lost 3 bases, J lost 8 bases, and 12 bases stayed unmatched. The CDR3 is 17 residues long. Per germline, CDR1 SNHLY and CDR2 FYNNEI.

This clone has a handful of counts. This rearrangement joins TRBV6-2 or TRBV6-3 to TRBJ2-3; 9 bases line up with TRBD1. This CDR3 contains 15 residues. With V trimmed by 6 bases and J by 4 bases, 8 bases remained unmatched. The germline CDR1 and CDR2 sequences are MNHEY and SVGEGT. The CDR3 spells CASSTLDRGSDTQYF. The CDR3 bases are TGTGCCAGCAGCACCCTGGACAGGGGCTCAGATACGCAGTATTTT.

The chain employs TRBV29-1 and TRBJ1-2; no firm D call. The CDR3 spans 14 residues. V was trimmed by 6 bases and J by 0 bases, leaving 14 bases between them. Per germline, CDR1 SQVTM and CDR2 ANQGSEA. CDR3 residues: CSVQIEAPNYGYTF. Here the CDR3 DNA reads TGCAGCGTCCAAATAGAGGCCCCTAACTATGGCTACACCTTC.

This chain links TRBV7-9 with TRBJ1-4; 7 bases match TRBD1. CDR3 length: 12 amino acids. The germline CDR1 and CDR2 sequences are SEHNR and FQNEAQ (reference sequence). V shed 5 bases and J 11 bases; nucleotides not matched to a gene: 5. The CDR3 reads CASSPETGKLFF. DNA of the CDR3: TGTGCCAGCAGCCCCGAGACAGGGAAACTGTTTTTT.

The chain couples TRBV30 to TRBJ1-5; D is undetermined. V was clipped by 0 bases and J by 4 bases, with 7 bases between them. Germline CDR1 and CDR2: GTSNPN and SVGIG (reference sequence). The CDR3 totals 13 residues. The CDR3 coding sequence is TGTGCCTGGAGTGTCGGGAAAAATCAGCCCCAGCATTTT. Amino acid sequence: CAWSVGKNQPQHF.